Listed below are T cell receptor beta chains from one sample, sequenced in a study of T cell responses to AZD1222 COVID-19 vaccine. Clones were read by immunoSEQ multiplex PCR, and TCRdb kept only the in-frame ones, dropping some. Of some 140,000 clones in the sample, 70% to 90% were seen once. The material sequenced was peripheral blood, taken 28 days after the second AZD1222 dose. These TCRs come from an adult who received the AZD1222 COVID-19 vaccine. The CDR3 runs from the conserved cysteine through the conserved F or W. Each record gives: J gene, clone size, D gene, V gene, CDR3 DNA, CDR3 protein. The D gene is left open where the match is weak. Only some rows state a clone size, as once, few, many or a class for expanded clones.

J: TRBJ1-6
size: NA
D: TRBD1
V: TRBV14
DNA: TGTGCCAGCAGCTTTGGCGGGACAGGGTTAAGTTCACCCCTCCACTTT
CDR3: CASSFGGTGLSSPLHF

J: TRBJ2-5
size: NA
D: NA
V: TRBV6-5
DNA: TGTGCCAGCAGTTACGACACCGATGGGGAGACCCAGTACTTC
CDR3: CASSYDTDGETQYF

J: TRBJ1-1
size: NA
D: NA
V: TRBV3-1/TRBV3-2
DNA: TGTGCCAGCAGCAACGAAGGACTTCGGGGAAGGGAAGCTTTCTTT
CDR3: CASSNEGLRGREAFF

J: TRBJ2-6
size: NA
D: NA
V: TRBV3-1/TRBV3-2
DNA: TGTGCCAGCAGCCCCACTACCGGGACTTTTTCTGGGGCCAACGTCCTGACTTTC
CDR3: CASSPTTGTFSGANVLTF

J: TRBJ2-7
size: NA
D: NA
V: TRBV2
DNA: TGTGCCAGCAGTAGGAAGTTCTACGAGCAGTACTTC
CDR3: CASSRKFYEQYF

J: TRBJ1-4
size: NA
D: NA
V: TRBV12-5
DNA: TGTGCTAGTGGGGCAGATGAAAGACTGTTTTTT
CDR3: CASGADERLFF

J: TRBJ2-1
size: NA
D: NA
V: TRBV3-1/TRBV3-2
DNA: TGTGCCAGCAGCCAAGGAAATTTGCGGGAGCAGTTCTTC
CDR3: CASSQGNLREQFF

J: TRBJ1-1
size: NA
D: NA
V: TRBV19
DNA: TGTGCCAGTAGTAGCCAGCTGAACACTGAAGCTTTCTTT
CDR3: CASSSQLNTEAFF

J: TRBJ1-5
size: NA
D: TRBD1
V: TRBV27
DNA: TGTGCCAGCAGCTCGTTAGAAGGGGGCATACAGCCCCAGCATTTT
CDR3: CASSSLEGGIQPQHF

J: TRBJ1-5
size: NA
D: NA
V: TRBV6-1
DNA: TGTGCCAGCAGTGGAATATACAGAGGGAGCAATCAGCCCCAGCATTTT
CDR3: CASSGIYRGSNQPQHF

J: TRBJ1-2
size: NA
D: NA
V: TRBV19
DNA: TGTGCCAGTAGTCGAGATGGAGGGGATGGCTACACCTTC
CDR3: CASSRDGGDGYTF

J: TRBJ1-2
size: NA
D: TRBD1
V: TRBV30
DNA: TGTGCCTGGAGTGTACCGGGGACAGGGGTGGCGTATGGCTACACCTTC
CDR3: CAWSVPGTGVAYGYTF

J: TRBJ2-7
size: NA
D: TRBD2
V: TRBV7-2
DNA: TGTGCCAGCAGCGCACCGGGACTACCGACCTCCGAGCAGTACTTC
CDR3: CASSAPGLPTSEQYF

J: TRBJ1-5
size: NA
D: NA
V: TRBV7-2
DNA: TGTGCCAGCAGCTTGGCAGGGATGGAGTATCAGCCCCAGCATTTT
CDR3: CASSLAGMEYQPQHF

J: TRBJ1-2
size: NA
D: NA
V: TRBV7-2
DNA: TGTGCCAGCAGCGAAGGGGGATCTTATGGCTACACCTTC
CDR3: CASSEGGSYGYTF

J: TRBJ1-2
size: NA
D: NA
V: TRBV2
DNA: TGTGCCAGCAGTTTCTATGCTGTAGGCTATGGCTACACCTTC
CDR3: CASSFYAVGYGYTF

J: TRBJ2-1
size: NA
D: NA
V: TRBV11-1
DNA: TGTGCCAGCAGTTCTACCGCCCCGGGGGAGCAGTTCTTC
CDR3: CASSSTAPGEQFF

J: TRBJ1-1
size: NA
D: TRBD1
V: TRBV2
DNA: TGTGCCAGCAGTACCGGACAGGACACTGAAGCTTTCTTT
CDR3: CASSTGQDTEAFF

J: TRBJ2-5
size: NA
D: NA
V: TRBV6-5
DNA: TGTGCCAGCAGTTACGGAATGCAAGGGACGGAAGAGACCCAGTACTTC
CDR3: CASSYGMQGTEETQYF

J: TRBJ1-6
size: NA
D: TRBD1
V: TRBV28
DNA: TGTGCCAGCAGTTTGGATACAGGGGTAGGATCACCCCTCCACTTT
CDR3: CASSLDTGVGSPLHF

J: TRBJ1-6
size: NA
D: NA
V: TRBV12-5
DNA: TGTGCTAGTGGTTTGTACCGGGGGGCCCTTAATAATTCACCCCTCCACTTT
CDR3: CASGLYRGALNNSPLHF

J: TRBJ2-1
size: NA
D: NA
V: TRBV3-1/TRBV3-2
DNA: TGTGCCAGCAGCCAAGGTTTGGGGGTTGAGCAGTTCTTC
CDR3: CASSQGLGVEQFF

J: TRBJ2-5
size: NA
D: TRBD2
V: TRBV4-2
DNA: TGTGCCCGCCCCCACGCGCGGGGGGCGGGGGGCTTGATTCAGATGCAAGAGACCCAGTACTTC
CDR3: CARPHARGAGGLIQMQETQYF

J: TRBJ2-1
size: NA
D: NA
V: TRBV30
DNA: TGTGCCTGGAGCTCGGGGAGCGGGTATGAGCAGTTCTTC
CDR3: CAWSSGSGYEQFF

J: TRBJ1-4
size: few
D: NA
V: TRBV19
DNA: TGTGCCAGTAGTCTCGTACCCGGGACCGGATATGAAAAACTGTTTTTT
CDR3: CASSLVPGTGYEKLFF

J: TRBJ1-2
size: NA
D: NA
V: TRBV4-1
DNA: TGCGCCAGCAGCCAAGATGTCGGATCTGGCTACACCTTC
CDR3: CASSQDVGSGYTF

J: TRBJ2-7
size: NA
D: NA
V: TRBV29-1
DNA: TGCAGCGTGGGGCGAGGGCAATACGAGCAGTACTTC
CDR3: CSVGRGQYEQYF

J: TRBJ2-3
size: NA
D: TRBD2
V: TRBV6-1
DNA: TGTGCCAGCAGTGAATATCGAGGTAGCGGGGAGACAGATACGCAGTATTTT
CDR3: CASSEYRGSGETDTQYF

J: TRBJ1-1
size: NA
D: NA
V: TRBV6-6
DNA: TGTGCCAGCAGTTACGGACAAGGCTCAGCTTTCTTT
CDR3: CASSYGQGSAFF

J: TRBJ2-5
size: NA
D: TRBD2
V: TRBV20-1
DNA: TGCAGTGCTAGTAGTGGGAGCGGGAGGTCTCGGGAGACCCAGTACTTC
CDR3: CSASSGSGRSRETQYF

J: TRBJ1-1
size: once
D: TRBD1
V: TRBV6-5
DNA: TGTGCCAGCAGTTACACGGGACAGGGTAGGACTGAAGCTTTCTTT
CDR3: CASSYTGQGRTEAFF

J: TRBJ1-2
size: NA
D: NA
V: TRBV5-1
DNA: TGCGCCAGCAGCTTGGACGGCGCTAACTATGGCTACACCTTC
CDR3: CASSLDGANYGYTF